The 31 T cell receptor beta chains presented below share a single source sample, sequenced in a study of cytomegalovirus exposure and HLA in healthy donors. 13 Jbeta primers and 60 Vbeta primers were used for the PCR. Here immunoSEQ multiplex PCR was the method, and the copy in TCRdb shows in-frame clones only, minus some. This sample has over 100,000 clones, with under 70% found just once. Sequencing was performed on PBMCs. These receptor sequences come from a man between 25 and 39 years old in good health and CMV-seropositive.

This clone has a single count. The V and J genes are TRBV5-8 and TRBJ2-5; a weak D match, TRBD2 (5 bases). V gave up 0 bases and J gave up 1 base, with 13 bases separating them. In germline, CDR1 is SGHTS, CDR2 YDEGEE. This CDR3 is 16 amino acids long. CDR3 region: CASSLGEGSAQETQYF. As DNA, the CDR3 is TGTGCCAGCAGCTTGGGAGAGGGATCCGCCCAAGAGACCCAGTACTTC.

This clone was counted a few times. The rearrangement joins TRBV6-1 to TRBJ1-1, with D perhaps matching TRBD1 (6 bases). V lost 5 bases to trimming and J lost 4 bases, with 14 bases between them. The length of the CDR3 is 14 residues. Germline CDR1 MNHNS, CDR2 SASEGT. DNA of the CDR3: TGTGCCAGCAGTTTAAACGGACAGTTCACTGAAGCTTTCTTT. It codes for CASSLNGQFTEAFF.

This clone was recorded a few times. V is TRBV7-3 and J is TRBJ2-5; 10 bases map to TRBD2. V lost 4 bases, J lost 0 bases, and 8 bases stayed unmatched. Germline values: CDR1 SGHTA, CDR2 FQGTGA. CDR3 length: 17 amino acids. Here the CDR3 reads CASSSGAGGPDQETQYF. The CDR3 DNA reads TGTGCCAGCAGCTCGGGAGCGGGAGGGCCGGACCAAGAGACCCAGTACTTC.

This clone showed up just a few times. The V call is TRBV5-1, the J call TRBJ2-5; 10 nucleotides align to TRBD2. This CDR3 spans 16 amino acids. V was pared by 3 bases and J by 1 base, with 6 bases of the junction left unmatched. CDR1 is SGHRS, CDR2 YFSETQ, per germline. The DNA for the CDR3 is TGCGCCAGCAGCTCCCCTAGCGGGAGTGGCCAAGAGACCCAGTACTTC. Translated, it gives CASSSPSGSGQETQYF.

This clone has just one count. The genes are TRBV9 and TRBJ1-1, with TRBD1 identical over 7 bases. There are 14 residues in the CDR3. V was clipped by 4 bases and J by 0 bases; unmatched bases: 3. Looked up from germline, CDR1 is SGDLS and CDR2 is YYNGEE. CDR3 coding DNA: TGTGCCAGCAGCACCACAGGGGTGAACACTGAAGCTTTCTTT. Its protein is CASSTTGVNTEAFF.

The V and J genes are TRBV11-3 and TRBJ2-5, with 12 bases that match TRBD1. The J call is doubtful: the DNA matches TRBJ2-7 better. The CDR3 runs to 16 residues. Germline V gives CDR1 SGHNT, CDR2 YENEEA. CDR3 DNA: TGTGCCAGCAGCTTCGGGACAGGGGGCACGGGGGGCGAGCAGTACTTC. Protein: CASSFGTGGTGGEQYF.

The chain combines TRBV7-8 with TRBJ1-1; D not resolved. The CDR3 consists of 16 residues. Between the trimmed V and J ends, which lost 5 bases and 1 base, there was a span of 17 bases. Looked up from germline, CDR1 is SGHVS and CDR2 is FQNEAQ. The CDR3 is CASSHSGVGKNTEAFF. DNA for the CDR3: TGTGCCAGCAGCCACTCGGGTGTCGGGAAGAACACTGAAGCTTTCTTT. The variable domain in full, completed from reference TRBV7-8 and TRBJ1-1, reads GAGVSQSPRYKVAKRGQDVALRCDPISGHVSLFWYQQALGQGPEFLTYFQNEAQLDKSGLPSDRFFAERPEGSVSTLKIQRTQQEDSAVYLCASSHSGVGKNTEAFFGQGTRLTVV.

This chain joins TRBV7-3 and TRBJ2-3; 11 bases match TRBD2. From germline, CDR1 is SGHTA and CDR2 FQGTGA. V lost 5 bases, J lost 6 bases, and 10 bases stayed unmatched. The CDR3 contains 16 residues. As DNA, the CDR3 is TGTGCCAGCAGCCCTATACTAGCGGGGGTATTTGATACGCAGTATTTT. Encoded protein: CASSPILAGVFDTQYF.

The DNA for the CDR3 is TGTGCCAGCAGCCCAACGGGAGGGCCGAACAATGAGCAGTTCTTC. Amino acids: CASSPTGGPNNEQFF. V is TRBV28 and J is TRBJ2-1; TRBD2 agrees at 8 bases. The CDR3 spans 15 residues. V lost 6 bases and J lost 5; bases outside the gene matches: 9. From germline, CDR1 is MDHEN and CDR2 SYDVKM. Full variable domain (remainder filled in from reference TRBV28 and TRBJ2-1): DVKVTQSSRYLVKRTGEKVFLECVQDMDHENMFWYRQDPGLGLRLIYFSYDVKMKEKGDIPEGYSVSREKKERFSLILESASTNQTSMYLCASSPTGGPNNEQFFGPGTRLTVL.

V and J are TRBV6-1 and TRBJ1-3; D unclear. The CDR3 covers 15 residues. Germline V gene data show CDR1 as MNHNS and CDR2 as SASEGT. V lost 8 bases and J 0 bases, leaving 14 bases between the germline ends. The DNA for the CDR3 is TGTGCCAGCTCCGGGGTCGGAACCTCTGGAAACACCATATATTTT. As protein: CASSGVGTSGNTIYF.

V usage is TRBV30 and J usage is TRBJ1-2; unclear D gene. CDR1 and CDR2 from the germline V gene are GTSNPN and SVGIG (reference sequence). Trimming cost V 3 bases and J 3 bases, with 20 bases left between them. CDR3 length: 16 residues. CDR3 nucleotides: TGTGCCTGGAGAAAGTTACCGTCGGGGATCCACTATGGCTACACCTTC. Translating gives CAWRKLPSGIHYGYTF.

The rearrangement links TRBV10-2 to TRBJ2-6; TRBD1 matches at 7 bases. CDR1 is WSHSY, CDR2 SAAADI, per germline. The V and J ends lost 10 bases and 0 bases, in that order; junction bases with no gene match: 12. The CDR3 length is 17 residues. The CDR3, as DNA: TGCGCCACCAACAGGGGAGCCCTCGTCTCTGGGGCCAACGTCCTGACTTTC. Translated, it gives CATNRGALVSGANVLTF.

The V gene is TRBV5-1, the J gene TRBJ2-1; 8 bases align to TRBD2. The V gene end was trimmed by 2 bases and the J gene end by 4 bases; junction bases not matched to a gene: 11. CDR1 is SGHRS and CDR2 is YFSETQ in the germline V gene. CDR3 size: 17 residues. The CDR3, as DNA: TGCGCCAGCAGCTTATCAGGGTTTACTAGCGGTTACAATGAGCAGTTCTTC. Amino acid sequence: CASSLSGFTSGYNEQFF.

This chain joins TRBV11-3 and TRBJ2-7; D is perhaps TRBD2 (7 bases). Deletions cut 6 bases from V and 5 bases from J, with 11 bases between. Germline V gene data show CDR1 as SGHNT and CDR2 as YENEEA. This CDR3 contains 12 residues. The CDR3 protein is CASSFGGHEQYV. CDR3 sequence (DNA): TGTGCCAGCAGTTTCGGGGGGCACGAGCAGTACGTC.

Here the CDR3 reads CASSYSIGALGEKLFF. CDR3 sequence (DNA): TGTGCCAGCAGTTACTCGATAGGGGCGTTAGGTGAAAAACTGTTTTTT. The chain carries TRBV6-6 and TRBJ1-4, with TRBD1 as a possible D gene (5 bases). The CDR3 spans 16 residues. Trimming removed 0 bases at V and 7 bases at J, with 15 bases between. Germline V lookup: CDR1 MNHNY, CDR2 SVGAGI (reference sequence).

This clone was found a few times. The V and J genes are TRBV5-1 and TRBJ1-1; unclear D gene. Trimming took off 4 bases at V and 0 bases at J, with 7 bases between the two ends. Germline lookup yields CDR1 SGHRS and CDR2 YFSETQ. This CDR3 region has 13 residues. The CDR3 is CASSPRVNTEAFF. The DNA for the CDR3 is TGCGCCAGCAGCCCGAGGGTGAACACTGAAGCTTTCTTT.

V is TRBV19 and J is TRBJ2-7; 10 positions agree with TRBD1. The trim removed 5 bases at V and 4 bases at J, leaving 11 bases unmatched. Looked up from germline, CDR1 is LNHDA and CDR2 is SQIVND (reference sequence). The CDR3 totals 16 residues. The CDR3 nucleotides read TGTGCCAGTAGTGCTATCCGACAGGGGGCTGATTACGAGCAGTACTTC. Its translation is CASSAIRQGADYEQYF.

The rearrangement uses TRBV14 and TRBJ2-1; D is undetermined. CDR3 length equals 12 residues. Trimming pared 4 bases from V and 6 bases from J, leaving 7 bases between. From germline, CDR1 is SGHDN and CDR2 FVKESK. The CDR3, as DNA: TGTGCCAGCAGCCGGTTCGGCAATGAGCAGTTCTTC. Translation gives CASSRFGNEQFF.

V is TRBV14 and J is TRBJ2-3; 10 nucleotides line up with TRBD2. The CDR3 is 16 residues long. V shed 4 bases and J 1 base; nucleotides not matched to a gene: 5. Germline-derived CDR1 and CDR2 are SGHDN and FVKESK. The CDR3 region is CASSPGLAGGTDTQYF. The CDR3 bases are TGTGCCAGCAGCCCCGGGCTAGCGGGGGGCACAGATACGCAGTATTTT.

V gene TRBV11-3 combines with J gene TRBJ2-5; 7 nucleotides line up with TRBD2. The germline gives CDR1 SGHNT, CDR2 YENEEA. This CDR3 has 15 residues. V shed 4 bases and J 4 bases; nucleotides not matched to a gene: 9. The CDR3 DNA follows: TGTGCCAGCAGCTCTGGTGGGGGGGAGGGAGAGACCCAGTACTTC. Its translation: CASSSGGGEGETQYF.

In nucleotides, the CDR3 is TGTGCCAGCAGTTTACCCGTAGCGGGAGGGCTCGAGACCCAGTACTTC. Protein: CASSLPVAGGLETQYF. The chain is built from TRBV28 and TRBJ2-5; 11 bases match TRBD2. Unmatched junction bases numbered 7, after V lost 2 bases and J lost 5 bases. Germline loops: CDR1 MDHEN, CDR2 SYDVKM. This CDR3 region has 16 residues. The full variable domain, rest sourced from reference TRBV28 and TRBJ2-5, is DVKVTQSSRYLVKRTGEKVFLECVQDMDHENMFWYRQDPGLGLRLIYFSYDVKMKEKGDIPEGYSVSREKKERFSLILESASTNQTSMYLCASSLPVAGGLETQYFGPGTRLLVL.

The J gene is TRBJ2-1, the V gene TRBV2; perhaps TRBD1 as D (6 bases). Trimming left V 9 bases short and J 0 bases short, with 15 bases between. The CDR3 covers 15 residues. CDR1 SNHLY and CDR2 FYNNEI come from the germline V gene. The CDR3 protein is CASNRQASSYNEQFF. The CDR3 DNA reads as TGTGCCAGTAACCGACAGGCGAGCTCCTACAATGAGCAGTTCTTC.

This clone has a single count. This chain joins TRBV7-9 and TRBJ2-1, with TRBD1 identical over 7 bases. This CDR3 contains 14 residues. Germline CDR1 reads SEHNR; CDR2 reads FQNEAQ (reference sequence). V lost 2 bases to trimming and J lost 7 bases; unmatched junction nucleotides: 5. The CDR3 bases are TGTGCCAGCAGCTTAAAGGGGGCGAATAATGAGCAGTTCTTC. This gives the protein CASSLKGANNEQFF.

V usage is TRBV6-1 and J usage is TRBJ2-3, with TRBD1 identical over 10 bases. J lost 11 bases, V lost 2 bases, and 4 bases had no gene match. Germline CDR1 and CDR2: MNHNS and SASEGT. The CDR3 runs to 13 residues. CDR3 DNA: TGTGCCAGCAGTGAAAGGGGGGACAGGGGGCAGTATTTT. This codes for CASSERGDRGQYF.

This clone has more than one count but fewer than ten. The chain carries TRBV27 and TRBJ1-2; 9 bases fit TRBD1. CDR3 length equals 17 residues. The junction had 16 bases not matched to a gene; V was cut back by 8 bases and J by 3 bases. Germline CDR1 is MNHEY and CDR2 is SMNVEV (reference sequence). Written as DNA, the CDR3 is TGTGCCAGCTCTCCGGGGGTCGAACAGGGGGCCTACTATGGCTACACCTTC. This translates into CASSPGVEQGAYYGYTF.

This clone was recorded a few times. The chain is built from TRBV11-3 and TRBJ2-1; 14 bases agree with TRBD2. V lost 5 bases, J lost 0 bases, and 9 bases stayed unmatched. In germline, CDR1 is SGHNT, CDR2 YENEEA. The CDR3 loop spans 19 amino acids. The chain's CDR3 is CASSLTGTSGSPSYNEQFF. CDR3 coding DNA: TGTGCCAGCAGCCTTACTGGGACTAGCGGGAGCCCCTCCTACAATGAGCAGTTCTTC.

Comments on this clone: A read error may produce the germline difference seen at one junction end. The chain uses TRBV7-7 and TRBJ2-2; possible D gene TRBD2, 6 bases. The CDR3 runs to 17 residues. Germline lookup yields CDR1 SSHAT and CDR2 FNYEAQ (reference sequence). The CDR3 bases are TGTGCTAGCAGTTCCCTTCCCGGGACTGAGAACACCGGGGAGCTGTTTTTT. As protein: CASSSLPGTENTGELFF.

This clone was detected a few times. The chain carries TRBV4-1 and TRBJ1-2; 7 positions match TRBD1. The CDR3 is 15 residues long. The trim removed 1 base at V and 4 bases at J, leaving 6 bases unmatched. From germline, CDR1 is MGHRA and CDR2 YSYEKL. CDR3 amino acids: CASSQVETGSYGYTF. Written as DNA, the CDR3 is TGCGCCAGCAGCCAAGTGGAGACAGGGTCCTATGGCTACACCTTC.

The chain carries TRBV19 and TRBJ1-5, with D possibly TRBD1 on 5 matching bases. The V and J ends lost 2 bases and 7 bases respectively, with 9 bases between them. CDR1 is LNHDA and CDR2 is SQIVND in the germline V gene (reference sequence). The CDR3 totals 13 residues. As DNA, the CDR3 is TGTGCCAGTAGTATACAGGGTGAGCAGCCCCAGCATTTT. This sequence encodes CASSIQGEQPQHF.

The V and J genes are TRBV11-2 and TRBJ1-1; 7 positions agree with TRBD1. From germline, CDR1 is SGHAT and CDR2 FQNNGV. CDR3 size: 15 residues. Trimming took 5 bases from V and 1 from J; bases not matched to a gene: 7. CDR3 sequence (DNA): TGTGCCAGCAGCCAAAGACAGGGAACGAACACTGAAGCTTTCTTT. Translation gives CASSQRQGTNTEAFF.

V is TRBV7-3 and J is TRBJ1-1; TRBD1 matches 8 bases. Looked up from germline, CDR1 is SGHTA and CDR2 is FQGTGA. This CDR3 contains 17 residues. The V and J ends lost 6 bases and 5 bases, in that order; junction bases with no gene match: 17. The CDR3 loop is CASRSQGARESRTEAFF. The DNA of the CDR3 is TGTGCCAGCAGGTCCCAGGGGGCGAGGGAATCACGGACTGAAGCTTTCTTT.